Shown below are 4 T cell receptor beta chains from a single sample sequenced in a study of blood T cell repertoires in COVID-19. Sequencing used immunoSEQ multiplex PCR; TCRdb keeps in-frame clones, though not all of them. The sample holds roughly 200,000 clones; almost 90% are singletons and the top ten take around 0.63%. The sample taken for sequencing was peripheral blood. The origin of the receptors is a man aged 45 to 65 with acute or convalescent COVID-19.

Worth noting for this clone: Other DNA sequences within the sample encode an identical CDR3. CDR3 in amino acids: CASSPGTGGNQPQHF. The CDR3 DNA sequence: TGTGCCAGCAGTCCCGGGACAGGGGGTAATCAGCCCCAGCATTTT. The chain joins TRBV27 to TRBJ1-5; 11 bases line up with TRBD1. The V and J ends lost 5 bases and 4 bases, in that order; junction bases with no gene match: 4. The CDR3 covers 15 residues. From germline, CDR1 is MNHEY and CDR2 SMNVEV (reference sequence).

The rearrangement uses TRBV6-2 or TRBV6-3 and TRBJ1-2; D unclear. There are 12 residues in the CDR3. The germline gives CDR1 MNHEY, CDR2 SVGEGT. With 2 bases removed from V and 8 bases from J, the gap between germline ends came to 9 bases. CDR3 region: CASSYPQVGYTF. CDR3 in DNA: TGTGCCAGCAGTTACCCTCAGGTCGGCTACACCTTC.

V is TRBV7-6 and J is TRBJ2-7, with 9 bases matching TRBD2. J gave up 3 bases and V 2 bases, and 2 bases lay outside the gene matches. Germline CDR1 SGHVS, CDR2 FNYEAQ. This CDR3 spans 14 amino acids. The CDR3 here is CASSLISGSYEQYF. The DNA of the CDR3 is TGTGCCAGCAGCTTAATTAGCGGGAGCTACGAGCAGTACTTC.

The chain uses TRBV19 and TRBJ2-7; a weak D match, TRBD2 (6 bases). The CDR3 is made up of 16 amino acids. From germline, CDR1 is LNHDA and CDR2 SQIVND (reference sequence). V was shortened by 5 bases and J by 0 bases, with 17 bases between the two germline ends. The CDR3 DNA is TGTGCCAGTAGTCCTGCGCGGACTAATCCCTCCTACGAGCAGTACTTC. It yields the protein CASSPARTNPSYEQYF.